This TCR beta chain was profiled in a study of identifying expanded T cells in peripheral blood. TCRdb's copy holds only in-frame clones and misses some; the assay was immunoSEQ multiplex PCR. The data show about 58,000 clones, roughly four fifths seen once. Collection occurred without any documented infections or immune events in donors. As concerns this clone: The antigen is not known.

Study-level findings and limits: Clone count variance between roughly 2-week samples rose with total template count. Over approximately two and four weeks, about 15 and 19 clones changed, versus around 1.3 between replicates.

Germline assignment: CDR1 MNHNS and CDR2 SASEGT. There are 14 residues in the CDR3. The V and J ends lost 2 bases and 3 bases respectively, with 7 bases between them. Specimen: blood. The origin of this receptor is a person between 18 and 70 years old in good health. The chain has TRBV6-1 and TRBJ2-2; D remains unclear. The CDR3 region has the DNA TGTGCCAGCAGTGAACTTCAGTACACCGGGGAGCTGTTTTTT. Translated: CASSELQYTGELFF.